This TCR beta chain came from a study of blood T cell repertoires in COVID-19 (dated by TCRdb to about 2020). Study-level background: The collaborator samples originated in the United States, Italy and Spain and spanned the acute and convalescent phases of COVID-19. Samples were obtained from the ongoing ImmuneRACE study (first 160 participants) and from about 1,300 subjects provided by 6 global collaborators. The material from the prospective study consisted of cDNA or gDNA derived from T cells, B-cell-depleted T cells, or PBMCs. Sample metadata almost always included a de-identified subject ID, COVID-19 status, age in years and sex. The repertoires were released in a freely available public database intended as a resource for research on the immune response to SARS-CoV-2. The dataset comprised deeply sampled blood TCRbeta repertoires from subjects exposed to, actively infected with, or recovered from COVID-19. Where available, HLA class I and class II types were obtained from metadata supplied by the sample provider rather than from assay-based typing. Beyond this particular receptor, the publication reports: Clinical and demographic metadata were provided uncurated, with the amount varying by source and participant.

Collaborating institutions collected whole blood in K2EDTA tubes following their own protocols. Collaborator samples were shipped for TCRbeta analysis as frozen whole blood, isolated PBMCs, or DNA extracted from either sample type. A word on this clone: This clone's antigen is unknown. Base qualities are not provided; no much larger clone lies one nucleotide away.

Per the germline V gene, SGHRS is the CDR1 and YFSETQ is the CDR2. The junction carries 21 bases between V and J, which are trimmed by 5 bases and 4 bases respectively. The cysteine opens and the phenylalanine closes a CDR3 of 16 amino acids. Here the CDR3 DNA is all that survives: 48 bases in frame from base 1. The immunoSEQ Assay, a bias-controlled multiplex PCR, was used to amplify TCRbeta CDR3 regions from genomic DNA. As for the authors' bioinformatics: Within the assay, amplification of reference gene primers was used to estimate how many nucleated cells each sample contained. To quantify the absolute abundance of each unique TCRbeta CDR3 rearrangement, sequence reads were collapsed and filtered. For each sample, productive Simpson clonality was calculated as the square root of Simpson's diversity index over productive rearrangements. As stored in TCRdb, this immuneACCESS dataset retains in-frame rearrangements with V and J assigned. A fraction of the clones does not appear; measured against another copy, unresolved V genes explain less than half of the discrepancy, and the remainder lacks a known reason. V, J and clone size are taken as reported in that table, and D and trimming were inferred from the DNA itself. Counted in this sample were fewer than 250,000 clones; just under 85% of them appeared once. The leading ten clones occupy about 4% of the sample.

The TCR sequence derives from a middle-aged man with acute or convalescent COVID-19. Sequenced material: peripheral blood. This chain is built from TRBV5-1 and TRBJ1-2, and the D gene may be TRBD1, 5 bases matching. The sequenced DNA is TGCGCCAGCAGGGGGGGGACGACCCTCTTTGGCTATGGCTACACCTTC. Its protein product is CASRGGTTLFGYGYTF.